Listed here are 25 T cell receptor beta chains from one sample, sequenced in a study of CD8 T cells in Susac syndrome. Reverse transcription of roughly 0.45 to 1 ug RNA was performed with random hexamers. TCRdb re-called the immunoSEQ multiplex PCR reads through MiXCR, storing one row per CDR3 protein. The sample includes 80,000 to 90,000 distinct CDR3 sequences, 95% of them seen just once. Sequencing was done on a sample of CD8+ T cells from PBMCs. These receptors were obtained from a human donor with Susac syndrome.

The V call is TRBV13, the J call TRBJ1-1; D may be TRBD1 (5 bases). The germline V and J ends were trimmed by 2 bases and 7 bases, with 20 bases remaining between them. This CDR3 has 16 residues. The germline V gene has CDR1 PRHDT and CDR2 FYEKMQ (reference sequence). The chain's CDR3 is CASSLSGAGYPNEAFF. In DNA form, the CDR3 reads TGTGCCAGCAGCTTATCGGGCGCAGGGTACCCTAATGAAGCTTTCTTT.

The rearrangement links TRBV20-1 to TRBJ1-1; D is undetermined. With 0 bases removed from V and 7 bases from J, the gap between germline ends came to 12 bases. Germline V gene sequence: CDR1 DFQATT, CDR2 SNEGSKA (reference sequence). CDR3 size: 13 residues. Here the CDR3 DNA reads TGCAGTGCTAGAGATCTGGGAAATGGTGAAGCTTTCTTT. Its protein is CSARDLGNGEAFF.

The chain carries TRBV15 and TRBJ2-3; no firm D call. V was clipped by 0 bases and J by 6 bases, with 13 bases between them. Germline CDR1 and CDR2: LNHNV and YYDKDF (reference sequence). CDR3 size: 15 residues. The DNA for the CDR3 is TGTGCCACCAGCAGAGATAGGGAACCCGGGGATACGCAGTATTTT. Translating gives CATSRDREPGDTQYF.

The rearrangement uses TRBV20-1 and TRBJ2-4; 11 bases map to TRBD1. In germline, CDR1 is DFQATT, CDR2 SNEGSKA (reference sequence). V dropped 6 bases and J dropped 8; count of bases not matched to a gene: 12. The CDR3 consists of 15 residues. The CDR3 sequence: CSASDRGLAIDIQYF. DNA of the CDR3: TGCAGTGCATCGGACAGGGGGCTGGCTATAGACATTCAGTACTTC.

The CDR3 DNA reads as TGTGCCATCAGGGTAACGACAGGGGCTAACTATGGCTACACCTTC. Translated: CAIRVTTGANYGYTF. This chain joins TRBV10-3 and TRBJ1-2, with 8 bases identical to TRBD1. V lost 6 bases and J lost 0; bases outside the gene matches: 6. CDR1 ENHRY and CDR2 SYGVKD come from the germline V gene. The CDR3 has 15 amino acids.

J is TRBJ2-1 and V is TRBV29-1, with 8 positions matching TRBD2. Germline V gene sequence: CDR1 SQVTM, CDR2 ANQGSEA. CDR3 length: 16 residues. The ends lost 5 bases at V and 3 bases at J; junction bases unmatched: 12. The CDR3 nucleotides read TGCAGCGTTTCGGACTTAGGTAGCGGGGTCTACAATGAGCAGTTCTTC. Protein product: CSVSDLGSGVYNEQFF.

This chain connects TRBV9 to TRBJ2-1; TRBD2 might be the D (6 bases). Germline V gene data show CDR1 as SGDLS and CDR2 as YYNGEE. V lost 0 bases, J lost 1 base, and 14 bases lay in between. The CDR3 totals 17 residues. CDR3 region: CASSVAGGGLSYNEQFF. CDR3 DNA: TGTGCCAGCAGCGTAGCTGGTGGAGGGTTATCCTACAATGAGCAGTTCTTC.

The V call is TRBV6-6, the J call TRBJ2-1; 10 bases align to TRBD2. After removal of 5 bases from V and 6 bases from J, the junction contained 10 bases not matched to a gene. The CDR3 extends over 16 amino acids. Per the germline V gene, CDR1 is MNHNY and CDR2 is SVGAGI (reference sequence). CDR3 region: CASSHRIAGGTNEQFF. The DNA of the CDR3 is TGTGCCAGCAGTCACCGAATAGCGGGAGGCACCAATGAGCAGTTCTTC.

This chain uses TRBV24-1 with TRBJ2-3; D is unclear. V was cut by 1 base and J by 6 bases, with 4 bases left in between. Germline-derived CDR1 and CDR2 are KGHDR and SFDVKD. CDR3 length equals 12 residues. The DNA of the CDR3 is TGTGCCACCAGTGATTTATACGATACGCAGTATTTT. Its translation: CATSDLYDTQYF.

This rearrangement joins TRBV2 to TRBJ2-3, with 9 bases that match TRBD2. CDR3 length: 15 amino acids. Germline V gene lookup returns CDR1 SNHLY and CDR2 FYNNEI. The junction had 4 bases not matched to a gene; V was cut back by 4 bases and J by 2 bases. This chain's CDR3 is CASSALAGDTDTQYF. For the CDR3, the DNA is TGTGCCAGCAGTGCTTTAGCGGGAGACACAGATACGCAGTATTTT.

The rearrangement uses TRBV27 and TRBJ2-1, with 7 positions matching TRBD2. The CDR3 sequence is 14 residues long. Germline CDR1 and CDR2: MNHEY and SMNVEV (reference sequence). Trimming at V came to 8 bases and at J to 5 bases, leaving 9 bases not matched to a gene. In DNA, the CDR3 is TGTGCCAGCCGACCTTACGGGACTAACAATGAGCAGTTCTTC. Its protein product is CASRPYGTNNEQFF.

The rearrangement uses TRBV7-9 and TRBJ2-3; maybe TRBD2 (5 bases). The CDR3 has 14 amino acids. The germline gives CDR1 SEHNR, CDR2 FQNEAQ (reference sequence). V shed 1 base and J shed 3 bases, with 8 bases lying between them. The DNA for the CDR3 is TGTGCCAGCAGCTTAGGAGGGCGGACAGATACGCAGTATTTT. Protein product: CASSLGGRTDTQYF. The complete variable domain, with remaining parts taken from reference TRBV7-9 and TRBJ2-3, reads DTGVSQNPRHKITKRGQNVTFRCDPISEHNRLYWYRQTLGQGPEFLTYFQNEAQLEKSRLLSDRFSAERPKGSFSTLEIQRTEQGDSAMYLCASSLGGRTDTQYFGPGTRLTVL.

As DNA, the CDR3 is TGCAGCGTTGAAGTCAGGCCTTTCGATGTGTTTAGCACAGATACGCAGTATTTT. As protein: CSVEVRPFDVFSTDTQYF. The V call is TRBV29-1, the J call TRBJ2-3, with D unresolved. Trimming shortened V by 1 base and J by 0 bases, and 20 bases separated the two germline ends. This CDR3 has 18 amino acids. Germline CDR1 reads SQVTM; CDR2 reads ANQGSEA.

This chain links TRBV4-3 with TRBJ2-7; D uncertain. The V gene lost 0 bases and the J gene lost 1 base, with 10 bases spanning the gap. The CDR3 runs to 15 residues. Germline values: CDR1 LGHNA, CDR2 YSLEER. This CDR3 reads CASSQDHYGSYEQYF. The CDR3 region has the DNA TGCGCCAGCAGCCAAGATCACTACGGGTCCTACGAGCAGTACTTC.

V is TRBV4-3 and J is TRBJ2-5; D assignment may be TRBD1 or TRBD2 (5 bases each). The V gene lost 0 bases and the J gene lost 12 bases, with 20 bases spanning the gap. Germline CDR1 LGHNA, CDR2 YSLEER. This CDR3 spans 15 amino acids. Here the CDR3 reads CASSQEAGPTGPKYF. CDR3 in DNA: TGCGCCAGCAGCCAAGAGGCGGGCCCAACAGGCCCCAAGTACTTC.

The chain couples TRBV20-1 to TRBJ2-1; perhaps TRBD1 as D (5 bases). Trimming pared 1 base from V and 10 bases from J, leaving 17 bases between. The CDR3 has 14 amino acids. Germline V gives CDR1 DFQATT, CDR2 SNEGSKA (reference sequence). The CDR3 is CSARANRRVSEQFF. The CDR3 DNA reads as TGCAGTGCTAGAGCAAACCGCAGGGTCAGCGAGCAGTTCTTC.

The rearrangement joins TRBV7-8 to TRBJ2-1; 8 nucleotides match TRBD1. Trimming removed 0 bases from V and 2 bases from J; junction bases left unmatched: 3. Germline V CDR1 and CDR2: SGHVS, FQNEAQ. This CDR3 comprises 16 residues. In nucleotides, the CDR3 is TGTGCCAGCAGCTTAGCACACAGGGGGACCTACAATGAGCAGTTCTTC. It encodes CASSLAHRGTYNEQFF.

The chain is built from TRBV25-1 and TRBJ2-3; D ambiguous. This CDR3 contains 15 residues. CDR1 and CDR2 from the germline V gene are MGHDK and SYGVNS. Trimming stripped 2 bases from V and 0 bases from J, with 9 bases between. The CDR3 DNA reads TGTGCCAGCAGTGAACTCATAGCAAGCACAGATACGCAGTATTTT. Protein: CASSELIASTDTQYF.

The chain combines TRBV15 with TRBJ2-7; the D gene is possibly TRBD1 (7 bases). The germline V gene encodes CDR1 LNHNV and CDR2 YYDKDF (reference sequence). This CDR3 has 15 amino acids. V was trimmed by 3 bases and J by 3 bases, leaving 15 bases between them. The CDR3 loop reads CATSSLDREDYEQYF. CDR3 DNA: TGTGCCACCAGCAGCCTAGACAGGGAGGACTACGAGCAGTACTTC. The full variable domain, in which reference TRBV15 and TRBJ2-7 provide the parts outside the CDR3, is DAMVIQNPRYQVTQFGKPVTLSCSQTLNHNVMYWYQQKSSQAPKLLFHYYDKDFNNEADTPDNFQSRRPNTSFCFLDIRSPGLGDTAMYLCATSSLDREDYEQYFGPGTRLTVT.

The V gene is TRBV5-6, the J gene TRBJ2-3; 12 bases align to TRBD2. This CDR3 contains 15 residues. Germline-derived CDR1 and CDR2 are SGHDT and YYEEEE. V dropped 4 bases and J dropped 5; count of bases not matched to a gene: 5. For the CDR3, the DNA is TGTGCCAGCAGCCCCAGACTAGCGGGAGTAGATACGCAGTATTTT. It translates to CASSPRLAGVDTQYF.

This clonotype was detected only once. V usage is TRBV13 and J usage is TRBJ2-1, with 9 bases lining up with TRBD2. The CDR3 is 16 residues long. The V and J ends lost 5 bases and 3 bases, in that order; junction bases with no gene match: 8. Germline V gene sequence: CDR1 PRHDT, CDR2 FYEKMQ (reference sequence). The chain's CDR3 is CASSLGLAKNYNEQFF. CDR3 bases: TGTGCCAGCAGCCTGGGACTAGCTAAGAACTACAATGAGCAGTTCTTC.

This clonotype was counted only a few times. J is TRBJ1-1 and V is TRBV30; D perhaps matches TRBD1 (5 bases). V lost 5 bases and J 7 bases, leaving 14 bases between the germline ends. The CDR3 covers 12 residues. Germline V gene data show CDR1 as GTSNPN and CDR2 as SVGIG (reference sequence). CDR3 residues: CAWGGAPGEAFF. The CDR3 nucleotides are TGTGCCTGGGGTGGGGCCCCTGGTGAAGCTTTCTTT.

The chain has TRBV19 and TRBJ2-5; D unclear. V was clipped by 3 bases and J by 5 bases, with 16 bases between them. The CDR3 covers 15 residues. Germline V gene lookup returns CDR1 LNHDA and CDR2 SQIVND (reference sequence). CDR3 nucleotides: TGTGCCAGTAGTATGGTCCCCTGGGGATCGGAGACCCAGTACTTC. Amino acid sequence: CASSMVPWGSETQYF.

This chain connects TRBV20-1 to TRBJ2-7, with a weak D call TRBD1 (5 bases). Germline V gene sequence: CDR1 DFQATT, CDR2 SNEGSKA (reference sequence). Trimming took 3 bases from V and 6 from J, leaving 15 bases between them. The CDR3 is 13 amino acids. The CDR3 region has the DNA TGCAGTGCTAGTACAAGGGGATTCCGCGAGCAGTACTTC. This sequence encodes CSASTRGFREQYF.

The chain is built from TRBV9 and TRBJ2-5, with TRBD2 matching 11 bases. Germline V lookup: CDR1 SGDLS, CDR2 YYNGEE. Unmatched junction bases numbered 8, after V lost 3 bases and J lost 4 bases. The CDR3 has 16 amino acids. The CDR3 loop reads CASSAILAGGRETQYF. The CDR3, as DNA: TGTGCCAGCAGCGCCATCCTAGCGGGAGGCAGAGAGACCCAGTACTTC.